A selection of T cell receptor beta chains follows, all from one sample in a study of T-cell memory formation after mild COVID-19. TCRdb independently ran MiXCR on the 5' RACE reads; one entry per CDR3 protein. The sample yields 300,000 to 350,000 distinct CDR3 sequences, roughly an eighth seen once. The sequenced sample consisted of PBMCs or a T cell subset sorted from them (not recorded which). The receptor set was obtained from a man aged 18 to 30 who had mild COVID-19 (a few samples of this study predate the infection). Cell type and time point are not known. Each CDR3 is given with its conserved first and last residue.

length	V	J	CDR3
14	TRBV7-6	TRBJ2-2	CASSLGTGAGELFF
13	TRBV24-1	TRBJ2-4	CATSRGEWPIQYF
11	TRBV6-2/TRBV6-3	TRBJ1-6	CASSSLGPLHF
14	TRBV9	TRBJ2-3	CASSVDRVQNTQYF
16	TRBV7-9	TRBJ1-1	CASSPQDRAMNTEAFF
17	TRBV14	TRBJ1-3	CASSQDSGWSSGNTIYF
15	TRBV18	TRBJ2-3	CASSPRTRGTDTQYF
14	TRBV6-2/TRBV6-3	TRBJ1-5	CASSRDRGFRPQHF
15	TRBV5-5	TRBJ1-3	CASSLVAGSGNTIYF
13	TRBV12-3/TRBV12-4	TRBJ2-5	CASRSGGQETQYF
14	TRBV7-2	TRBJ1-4	CASSLSAVNEKLFF
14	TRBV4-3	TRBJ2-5	CASSQDLGGETQYF
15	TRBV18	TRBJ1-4	CASSPTRDRDEKLFF
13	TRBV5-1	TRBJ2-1	CASSFWGLNEQFF
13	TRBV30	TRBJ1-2	CAWKNPGGYGYTF
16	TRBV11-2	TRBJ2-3	CASSETSGGLTDTQYF
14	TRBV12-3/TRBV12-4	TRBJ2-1	CASIEGQENNEQFF
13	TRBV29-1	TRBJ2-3	CSHAGGGTDTQYF
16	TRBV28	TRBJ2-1	CASSSPQGFSYNEQFF
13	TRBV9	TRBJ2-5	CASSAHRGETQYF
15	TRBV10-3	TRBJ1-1	CAISESDRPIPEAFF
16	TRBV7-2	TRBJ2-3	CASSLSGGASTDTQYF
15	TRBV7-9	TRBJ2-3	CASSWRGAYTDTQYF
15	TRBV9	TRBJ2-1	CASSVELAGGQEQFF
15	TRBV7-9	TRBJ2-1	CASSLPGNGGNEQFF
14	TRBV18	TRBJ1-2	CASSPSLVRDGYTF
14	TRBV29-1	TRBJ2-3	CSGDGQGVTDTQYF
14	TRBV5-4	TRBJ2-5	CASSLRPYQETQYF
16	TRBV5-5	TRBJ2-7	CASSSLTGVLVYEQYF
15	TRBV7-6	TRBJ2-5	CASSLVGLDDETQYF
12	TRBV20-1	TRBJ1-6	CSASTGNSPLHF
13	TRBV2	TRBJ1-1	CASTGLPGTEAFF
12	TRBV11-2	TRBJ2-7	CASSPDRVSQYF
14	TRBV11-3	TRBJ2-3	CASSSRQGINTQYF
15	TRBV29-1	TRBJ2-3	CSVAGKYSRLGTQYF